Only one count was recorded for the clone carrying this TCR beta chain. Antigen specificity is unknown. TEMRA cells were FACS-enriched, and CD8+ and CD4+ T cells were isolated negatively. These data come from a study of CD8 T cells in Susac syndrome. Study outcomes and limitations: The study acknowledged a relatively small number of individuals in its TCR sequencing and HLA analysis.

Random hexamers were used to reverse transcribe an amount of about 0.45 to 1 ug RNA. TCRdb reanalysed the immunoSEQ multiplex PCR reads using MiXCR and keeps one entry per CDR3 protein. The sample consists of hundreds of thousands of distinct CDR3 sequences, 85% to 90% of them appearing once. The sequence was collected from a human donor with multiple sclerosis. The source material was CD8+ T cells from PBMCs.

This CDR3 is CASSSKYQETQYF. For the CDR3, the DNA is TGTGCCAGCAGCTCTAAGTACCAAGAGACCCAGTACTTC. J is TRBJ2-5 and V is TRBV7-2, with D uncertain. CDR3 length: 13 residues. Trimming cost V 4 bases and J 0 bases, with 6 bases left between them. CDR1 is SGHTA and CDR2 is FQGNSA in the germline V gene.